A selection of T cell receptor beta chains follows, all from one sample in a study of blood T cell repertoires in COVID-19. This table comes from immunoSEQ multiplex PCR, and its TCRdb copy is limited to in-frame clones, with some not included. The sample consists of approximately 290,000 clones, over 75% of them appearing once. The specimen sequenced was peripheral blood. All receptors come from a human donor with COVID-19, enrolled during active disease. The donor label of this sample is uncertain. CDR3s leave out the opening cysteine and the closing phenylalanine or tryptophan.

cdr3_aa: ASSTTGLYNQPQH; j_call: TRBJ1-5; v_call: TRBV27
cdr3_aa: ASSARQGAYTEAF; j_call: TRBJ1-1; v_call: TRBV9
cdr3_aa: ASGPSGGSDTQY; j_call: TRBJ2-3; v_call: TRBV6-5
cdr3_aa: ASSKARGPYEQY; j_call: TRBJ2-7; v_call: TRBV19
cdr3_aa: ASSYLAGVSSGNTIY; j_call: TRBJ1-3; v_call: TRBV6-2/TRBV6-3
cdr3_aa: ASSEGLAGDRGETQY; j_call: TRBJ2-5; v_call: TRBV6-1
cdr3_aa: AWSPGLGGLH; j_call: TRBJ1-6; v_call: TRBV30
cdr3_aa: ASSEAMNTIY; j_call: TRBJ1-3; v_call: TRBV25-1
cdr3_aa: ASSPGQRTYGYT; j_call: TRBJ1-2; v_call: TRBV6-5
cdr3_aa: ASSPTGWANEKLF; j_call: TRBJ1-4; v_call: TRBV27
cdr3_aa: ASSPLAGGLPDTQY; j_call: TRBJ2-3; v_call: TRBV5-1
cdr3_aa: ASSFNYNEQF; j_call: TRBJ2-1; v_call: TRBV9
cdr3_aa: ASSRERDRDNYGYT; j_call: TRBJ1-2; v_call: TRBV2
cdr3_aa: ATGSPSYNEQF; j_call: TRBJ2-1; v_call: TRBV4-3
cdr3_aa: ASSLEGTVLYEQY; j_call: TRBJ2-7; v_call: TRBV5-1
cdr3_aa: ASSLAGGGMGNEKLF; j_call: TRBJ1-4; v_call: TRBV28
cdr3_aa: ASSPRGPGGELF; j_call: TRBJ2-2; v_call: TRBV5-6
cdr3_aa: SVEEGVAGDYETQY; j_call: TRBJ2-5; v_call: TRBV29-1
cdr3_aa: ASSIVGAPNNEQF; j_call: TRBJ2-1; v_call: TRBV19
cdr3_aa: ASSQGDRGGFSYT; j_call: TRBJ1-2; v_call: TRBV3-1/TRBV3-2
cdr3_aa: ASSSASGYNEQF; j_call: TRBJ2-1; v_call: TRBV27
cdr3_aa: AWTPGGPNQETQY; j_call: TRBJ2-5; v_call: TRBV30
cdr3_aa: SVGQAGYEQY; j_call: TRBJ2-7; v_call: TRBV29-1
cdr3_aa: ASSQADRDSRPLH; j_call: TRBJ1-6; v_call: TRBV4-1
cdr3_aa: ASSRGGPDTQY; j_call: TRBJ2-3; v_call: TRBV5-1
cdr3_aa: ASSLYSGQGGNYGYT; j_call: TRBJ1-2; v_call: TRBV4-1
cdr3_aa: ASSYWTGSYEQY; j_call: TRBJ2-7; v_call: TRBV27
cdr3_aa: ASSLRRGDGYT; j_call: TRBJ1-2; v_call: TRBV7-3
cdr3_aa: ASVSPSGRAQETQY; j_call: TRBJ2-5; v_call: TRBV28
cdr3_aa: ASSVAGQGIYEQY; j_call: TRBJ2-7; v_call: TRBV9
cdr3_aa: ASSLTFGNEAF; j_call: TRBJ1-1; v_call: TRBV7-3
cdr3_aa: ASSFGVSSRTDTQY; j_call: TRBJ2-3; v_call: TRBV5-1
cdr3_aa: ASSLLFDTRVNQPQH; j_call: TRBJ1-5; v_call: TRBV5-8
cdr3_aa: ASSLGTSRSTYEQY; j_call: TRBJ2-7; v_call: TRBV18
cdr3_aa: ASSQETGVSTGELF; j_call: TRBJ2-2; v_call: TRBV14
cdr3_aa: ASSLRQGAADTQY; j_call: TRBJ2-3; v_call: TRBV28
cdr3_aa: ASSGPGTGPRRGTQY; j_call: TRBJ2-3; v_call: TRBV28
cdr3_aa: ASSRFSYNEQF; j_call: TRBJ2-1; v_call: TRBV3-1/TRBV3-2
cdr3_aa: ASTPLQPGKQPQH; j_call: TRBJ1-5; v_call: TRBV19
cdr3_aa: ASSQGPGLAGDSTGELF; j_call: TRBJ2-2; v_call: TRBV4-3
cdr3_aa: ASRGGGADTQY; j_call: TRBJ2-3; v_call: TRBV9
cdr3_aa: SADISGNTIY; j_call: TRBJ1-3; v_call: TRBV29-1
cdr3_aa: ASRIDLNTEAF; j_call: TRBJ1-1; v_call: TRBV6-5
cdr3_aa: ASRIPGQDPPS; j_call: TRBJ2-7; v_call: TRBV6-5
cdr3_aa: ASSPGVANVLT; j_call: TRBJ2-6; v_call: TRBV9
cdr3_aa: ASSSGTGGKYYGYT; j_call: TRBJ1-2; v_call: TRBV5-1
cdr3_aa: ASRPQGQGYDEQY; j_call: TRBJ2-7; v_call: TRBV6-5
cdr3_aa: ASSPSRTGNTEAF; j_call: TRBJ1-1; v_call: TRBV18
cdr3_aa: ATSGRGQGQSSGANVLT; j_call: TRBJ2-6; v_call: TRBV24-1
cdr3_aa: ASSLYGDLTDTQY; j_call: TRBJ2-3; v_call: TRBV5-1
cdr3_aa: ASTWTENTEAF; j_call: TRBJ1-1; v_call: TRBV12-3/TRBV12-4
cdr3_aa: ATSGTPGTSTYEQY; j_call: TRBJ2-7; v_call: TRBV24-1
cdr3_aa: ASSQADSPLH; j_call: TRBJ1-6; v_call: TRBV4-3
cdr3_aa: ASSDSGQSQETQY; j_call: TRBJ2-5; v_call: TRBV6-5
cdr3_aa: ASSALVGAGANVLT; j_call: TRBJ2-6; v_call: TRBV9